Sequencing of this TCR beta chain was carried out in a study of OX40 agonist ivuxolimab in advanced cancers. Study-level background: Of the participants, around 39% had some prior anti-PD-1, anti-PD-L1 or anti-CTLA-4 therapy, which was allowed. Partial responses occurred in Three dose-escalation patients, one with hepatocellular carcinoma and two with cutaneous melanoma. Findings and limits, study-wide: Expansion of clones was among the lowest in partial responders at 0.1-3.0 mg/kg.

This table comes from immunoSEQ multiplex PCR, and its TCRdb copy is limited to in-frame clones, with some not included. The profile shows around 62,000 clones, roughly 87% of them singletons. This clone appeared a few times. Its antigen is unknown. This CDR3 spans 14 amino acids. In germline, CDR1 is LNHDA, CDR2 SQIVND (reference sequence). The V and J ends lost 6 bases and 0 bases respectively, with 9 bases between them. The chain joins TRBV19 to TRBJ1-5; possible D gene TRBD1, 6 bases. The sequencing used CD4+ or CD8+ T cells sorted from blood, collected in a trial of the OX40 agonist ivuxolimab. This sequence was found in an adult with an advanced solid tumor such as melanoma, head and neck, liver or kidney cancer. The CDR3 here is CASSHRVSNQPQHF. DNA of the CDR3: TGTGCCAGTAGCCACAGGGTTAGCAATCAGCCCCAGCATTTT.